This T cell receptor beta chain originates from a study of blood T cell repertoires in COVID-19. The CDR3 totals 14 residues. After removal of 2 bases from V and 4 bases from J, the junction contained 3 bases not matched to a gene. The germline CDR1 and CDR2 sequences are SNHLY and FYNNEI. Clones were sequenced by immunoSEQ multiplex PCR, and TCRdb holds only the in-frame ones, with some missing. The table has 300,000 or so clones, around four fifths seen once. This chain connects TRBV2 to TRBJ1-2; 8 nucleotides agree with TRBD1. Sequencing was performed on peripheral blood. This receptor was obtained from a woman in her 50s with acute or convalescent COVID-19. CDR3: CASSESGQVYGYTF. CDR3 nucleotides: TGTGCCAGCAGTGAATCGGGACAGGTCTATGGCTACACCTTC. The full variable domain, in which reference TRBV2 and TRBJ1-2 provide the parts outside the CDR3, is EPEVTQTPSHQVTQMGQEVILRCVPISNHLYFYWYRQILGQKVEFLVSFYNNEISEKSEIFDDQFSVERPDGSNFTLKIRSTKLEDSAMYFCASSESGQVYGYTFGSGTRLTVV.